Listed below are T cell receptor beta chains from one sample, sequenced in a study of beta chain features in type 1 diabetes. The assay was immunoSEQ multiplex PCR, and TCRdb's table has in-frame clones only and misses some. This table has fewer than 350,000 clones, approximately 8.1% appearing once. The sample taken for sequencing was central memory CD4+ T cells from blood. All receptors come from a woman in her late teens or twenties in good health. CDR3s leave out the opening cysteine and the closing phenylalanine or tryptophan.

CDR3aa: ASSFGVEETQY; j_gene: TRBJ2-5; v_gene: TRBV11-1
CDR3aa: ASSQLNNEQF; j_gene: TRBJ2-1; v_gene: TRBV25-1
CDR3aa: AWSVKGLLPV; j_gene: TRBJ2-7; v_gene: TRBV30
CDR3aa: ASSLARYTEAF; j_gene: TRBJ1-1; v_gene: TRBV11-2
CDR3aa: ASSPPILEDTQY; j_gene: TRBJ2-3; v_gene: TRBV18
CDR3aa: ASTLGEETQY; j_gene: TRBJ2-5; v_gene: TRBV21-1
CDR3aa: ASSAYEIRQDYTDTQY; j_gene: TRBJ2-3; v_gene: TRBV14
CDR3aa: ASSLTWKETQY; j_gene: TRBJ2-5; v_gene: TRBV7-2
CDR3aa: ASSVEPVSGNTIY; j_gene: TRBJ1-3; v_gene: TRBV9
CDR3aa: SAVSSYEQY; j_gene: TRBJ2-7; v_gene: TRBV29-1
CDR3aa: ASSRTAGYEQY; j_gene: TRBJ2-7; v_gene: TRBV7-2
CDR3aa: AISTGEKLF; j_gene: TRBJ1-4; v_gene: TRBV10-3
CDR3aa: ASSLGTGVTGELF; j_gene: TRBJ2-2; v_gene: TRBV4-2
CDR3aa: ASSTDHRGKKTDTQY; j_gene: TRBJ2-3; v_gene: TRBV19
CDR3aa: ASSRDRENYGYT; j_gene: TRBJ1-2; v_gene: TRBV2
CDR3aa: ASSRLDPDTQY; j_gene: TRBJ2-3; v_gene: TRBV5-4